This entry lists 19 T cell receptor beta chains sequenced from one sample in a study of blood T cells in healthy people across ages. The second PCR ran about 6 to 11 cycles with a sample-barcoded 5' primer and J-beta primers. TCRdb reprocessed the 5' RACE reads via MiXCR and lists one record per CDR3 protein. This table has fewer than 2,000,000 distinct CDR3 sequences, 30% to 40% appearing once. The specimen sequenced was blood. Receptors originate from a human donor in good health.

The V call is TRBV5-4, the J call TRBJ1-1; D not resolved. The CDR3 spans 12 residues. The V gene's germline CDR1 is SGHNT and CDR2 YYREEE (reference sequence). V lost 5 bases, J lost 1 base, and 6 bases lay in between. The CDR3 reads CASRDGNTEAFF. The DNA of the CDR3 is TGTGCCAGCAGGGATGGGAACACTGAAGCTTTCTTT.

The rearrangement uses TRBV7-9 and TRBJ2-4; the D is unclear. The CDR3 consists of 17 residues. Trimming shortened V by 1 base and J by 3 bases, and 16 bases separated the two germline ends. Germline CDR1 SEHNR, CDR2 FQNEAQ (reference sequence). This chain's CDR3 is CASSLGAGGLVKNIQYF. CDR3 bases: TGTGCCAGCAGCTTAGGAGCAGGTGGTCTGGTCAAAAACATTCAGTACTTC. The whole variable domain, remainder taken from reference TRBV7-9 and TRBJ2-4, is DTGVSQNPRHKITKRGQNVTFRCDPISEHNRLYWYRQTLGQGPEFLTYFQNEAQLEKSRLLSDRFSAERPKGSFSTLEIQRTEQGDSAMYLCASSLGAGGLVKNIQYFGAGTRLSVL.

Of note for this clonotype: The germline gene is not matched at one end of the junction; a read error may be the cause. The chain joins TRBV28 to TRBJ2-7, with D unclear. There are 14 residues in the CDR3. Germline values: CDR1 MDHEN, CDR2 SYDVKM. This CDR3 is CAGSFKGRHYEQYF. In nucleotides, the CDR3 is TGTGCCGGCAGTTTCAAAGGCAGGCACTACGAGCAGTACTTC.

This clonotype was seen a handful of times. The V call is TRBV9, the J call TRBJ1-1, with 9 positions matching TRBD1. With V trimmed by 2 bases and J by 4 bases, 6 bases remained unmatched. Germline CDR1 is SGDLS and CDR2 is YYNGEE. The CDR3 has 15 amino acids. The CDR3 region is CASSVQDRGSTEAFF. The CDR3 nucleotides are TGTGCCAGCAGCGTTCAAGACAGGGGGTCCACTGAAGCTTTCTTT.

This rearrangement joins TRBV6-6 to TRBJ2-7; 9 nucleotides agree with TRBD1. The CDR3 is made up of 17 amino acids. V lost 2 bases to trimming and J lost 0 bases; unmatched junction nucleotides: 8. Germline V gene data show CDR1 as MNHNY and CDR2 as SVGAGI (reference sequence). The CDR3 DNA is TGTGCCAGCAGTTACGGCGGGACAGGGAAAAACTCCTACGAGCAGTACTTC. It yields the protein CASSYGGTGKNSYEQYF.

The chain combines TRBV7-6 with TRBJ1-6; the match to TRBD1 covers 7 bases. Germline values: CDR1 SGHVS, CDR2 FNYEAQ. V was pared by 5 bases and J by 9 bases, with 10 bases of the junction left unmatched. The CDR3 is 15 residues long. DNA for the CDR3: TGTGCCAGCAGCCAGCTAGAGGGGGCGCTTTCACCCCTCCACTTT. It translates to CASSQLEGALSPLHF.

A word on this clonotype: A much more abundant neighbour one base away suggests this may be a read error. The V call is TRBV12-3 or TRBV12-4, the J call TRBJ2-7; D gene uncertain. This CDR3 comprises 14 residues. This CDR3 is CTSSLGRASYEQYF. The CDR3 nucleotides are TGTACCAGCAGTTTGGGAAGGGCTTCCTACGAGCAGTACTTC.

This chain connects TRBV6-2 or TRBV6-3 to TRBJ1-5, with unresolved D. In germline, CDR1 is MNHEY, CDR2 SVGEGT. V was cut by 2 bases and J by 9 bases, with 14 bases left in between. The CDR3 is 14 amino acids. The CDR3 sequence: CASSYPSDVRPQHF. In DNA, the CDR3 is TGTGCCAGCAGTTACCCCTCTGACGTAAGGCCCCAGCATTTT.

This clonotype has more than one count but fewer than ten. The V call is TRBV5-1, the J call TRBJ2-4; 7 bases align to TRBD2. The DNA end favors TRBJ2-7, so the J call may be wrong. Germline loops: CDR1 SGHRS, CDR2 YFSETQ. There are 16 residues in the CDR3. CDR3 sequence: CASSLDSRLAHYEQYF. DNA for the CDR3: TGCGCCAGCAGCTTGGATTCGCGACTAGCCCACTACGAGCAGTACTTC.

In DNA, the CDR3 is TGTGCCAGCAGAACACTGGGACAGGGGCGCGGCTACACCTTC. Its protein is CASRTLGQGRGYTF. The chain combines TRBV27 with TRBJ1-2; 10 bases are shared with TRBD1. The CDR3 loop spans 14 amino acids. V lost 6 bases, J lost 8 bases, and 9 bases stayed unmatched. The germline V gene encodes CDR1 MNHEY and CDR2 SMNVEV (reference sequence).

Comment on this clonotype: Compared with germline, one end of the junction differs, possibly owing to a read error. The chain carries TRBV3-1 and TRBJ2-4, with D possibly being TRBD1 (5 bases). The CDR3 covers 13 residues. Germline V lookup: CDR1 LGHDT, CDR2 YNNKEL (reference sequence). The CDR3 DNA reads TGTGCCGGCAGCCAGGGCTCCAAAAACATTCAGTACTTC. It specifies CAGSQGSKNIQYF. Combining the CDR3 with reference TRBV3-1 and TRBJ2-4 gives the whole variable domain DTAVSQTPKYLVTQMGNDKSIKCEQNLGHDTMYWYKQDSKKFLKIMFSYNNKELIINETVPNRFSPKSPDKAHLNLHINSLELGDSAVYFCAGSQGSKNIQYFGAGTRLSVL.

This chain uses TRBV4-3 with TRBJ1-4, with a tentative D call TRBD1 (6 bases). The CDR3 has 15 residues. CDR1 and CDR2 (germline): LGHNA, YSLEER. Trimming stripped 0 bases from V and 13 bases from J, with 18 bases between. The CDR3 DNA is TGCGCCAGCAGCCAAGATCGGGGGGCTTCTAACGGACTGTTTTTT. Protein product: CASSQDRGASNGLFF.

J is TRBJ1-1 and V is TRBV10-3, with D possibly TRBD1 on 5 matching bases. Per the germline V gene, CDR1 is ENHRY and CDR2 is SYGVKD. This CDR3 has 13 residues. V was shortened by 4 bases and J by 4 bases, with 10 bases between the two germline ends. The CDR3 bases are TGTGCCATCAGTGCCGGGGGTGTCACTGAAGCTTTCTTT. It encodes CAISAGGVTEAFF.

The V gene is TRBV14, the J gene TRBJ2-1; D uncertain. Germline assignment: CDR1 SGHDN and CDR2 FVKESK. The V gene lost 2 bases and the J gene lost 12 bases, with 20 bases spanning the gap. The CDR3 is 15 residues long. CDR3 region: CASSQYRSNLIGQFF. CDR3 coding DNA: TGTGCCAGCAGCCAATACCGGTCCAATCTAATTGGGCAGTTCTTC. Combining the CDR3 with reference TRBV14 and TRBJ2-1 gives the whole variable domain EAGVTQFPSHSVIEKGQTVTLRCDPISGHDNLYWYRRVMGKEIKFLLHFVKESKQDESGMPNNRFLAERTGGTYSTLKVQPAELEDSGVYFCASSQYRSNLIGQFFGPGTRLTVL.

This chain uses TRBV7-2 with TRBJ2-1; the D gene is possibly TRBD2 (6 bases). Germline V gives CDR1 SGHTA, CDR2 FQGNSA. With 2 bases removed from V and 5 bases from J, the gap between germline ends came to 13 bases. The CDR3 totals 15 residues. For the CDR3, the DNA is TGTGCCAGCAGCTTATCTGGCGGGGAGAACAATGAGCAGTTCTTC. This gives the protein CASSLSGGENNEQFF.

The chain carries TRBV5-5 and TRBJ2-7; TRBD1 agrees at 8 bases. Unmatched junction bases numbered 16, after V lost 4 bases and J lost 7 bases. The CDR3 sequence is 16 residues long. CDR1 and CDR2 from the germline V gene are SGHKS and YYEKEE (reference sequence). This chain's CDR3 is CASSPLGDRGGREQYF. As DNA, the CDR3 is TGTGCCAGCAGCCCCCTCGGAGACAGGGGAGGTCGAGAGCAGTACTTC.

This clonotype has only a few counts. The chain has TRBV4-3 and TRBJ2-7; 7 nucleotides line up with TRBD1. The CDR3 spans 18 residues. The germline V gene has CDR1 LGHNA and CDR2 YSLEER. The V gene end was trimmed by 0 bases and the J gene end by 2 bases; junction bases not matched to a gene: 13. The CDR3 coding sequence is TGCGCCAGCAGCCAAGAAGTTGAGGGGACAGCCCTTACCTACGAGCAGTACTTC. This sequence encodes CASSQEVEGTALTYEQYF.

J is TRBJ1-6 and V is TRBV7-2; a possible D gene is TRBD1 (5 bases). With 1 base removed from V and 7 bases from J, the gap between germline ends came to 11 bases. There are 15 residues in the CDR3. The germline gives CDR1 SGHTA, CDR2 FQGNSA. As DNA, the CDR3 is TGTGCCAGCAGCTTAGGAGGGAGGGACAATTCACCCCTCCACTTT. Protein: CASSLGGRDNSPLHF.

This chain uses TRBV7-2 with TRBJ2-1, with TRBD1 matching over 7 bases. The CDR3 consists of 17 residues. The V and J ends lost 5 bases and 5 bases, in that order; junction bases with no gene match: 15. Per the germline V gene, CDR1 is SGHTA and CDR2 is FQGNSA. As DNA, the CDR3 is TGTGCCAGCAGCACTACCTACAGGGGCTATTTGCACAATGAGCAGTTCTTC. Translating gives CASSTTYRGYLHNEQFF. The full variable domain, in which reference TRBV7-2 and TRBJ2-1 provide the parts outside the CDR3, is GAGVSQSPSNKVTEKGKDVELRCDPISGHTALYWYRQSLGQGLEFLIYFQGNSAPDKSGLPSDRFSAERTGGSVSTLTIQRTQQEDSAVYLCASSTTYRGYLHNEQFFGPGTRLTVL.